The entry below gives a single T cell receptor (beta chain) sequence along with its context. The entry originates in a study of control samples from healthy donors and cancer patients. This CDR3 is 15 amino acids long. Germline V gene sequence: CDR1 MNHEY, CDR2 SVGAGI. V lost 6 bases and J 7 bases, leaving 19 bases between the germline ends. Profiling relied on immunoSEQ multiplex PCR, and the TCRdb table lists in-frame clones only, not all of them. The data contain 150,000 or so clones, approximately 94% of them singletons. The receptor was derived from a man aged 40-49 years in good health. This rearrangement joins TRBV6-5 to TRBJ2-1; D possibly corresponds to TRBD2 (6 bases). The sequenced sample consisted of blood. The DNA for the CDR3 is TGTGCCAGCAGCCACGGGGGACGAGGCACGAATGAGCAGTTCTTC. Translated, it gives CASSHGGRGTNEQFF.